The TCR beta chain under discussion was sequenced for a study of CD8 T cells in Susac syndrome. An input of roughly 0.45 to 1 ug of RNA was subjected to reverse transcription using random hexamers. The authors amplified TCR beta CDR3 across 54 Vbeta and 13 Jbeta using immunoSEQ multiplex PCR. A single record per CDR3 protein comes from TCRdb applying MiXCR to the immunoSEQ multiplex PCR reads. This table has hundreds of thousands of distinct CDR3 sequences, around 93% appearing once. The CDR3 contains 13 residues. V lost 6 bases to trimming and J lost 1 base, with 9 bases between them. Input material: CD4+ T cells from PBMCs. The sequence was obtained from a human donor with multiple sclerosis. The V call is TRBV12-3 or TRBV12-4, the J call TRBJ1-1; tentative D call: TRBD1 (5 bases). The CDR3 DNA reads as TGTGCCAGCAGCAGGGCCGAGAACACTGAAGCTTTCTTT. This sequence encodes CASSRAENTEAFF.